This T cell receptor (beta chain) appears in the sequencing data of a study of OX40 agonist ivuxolimab in advanced cancers. Study-level background: Ivuxolimab, which targeted the costimulatory receptor OX40 (CD134), was an agonistic, fully human IgG2 monoclonal antibody. Intravenous ivuxolimab was administered to patients every 2 weeks at six dose levels: 0.01, 0.1, 0.3, 1.5, 3 and 10 mg/kg. Of the approximately 50 patients in dose escalation, about 19 had hepatocellular carcinoma, roughly 15 had melanoma, 9 had renal cell carcinoma and 9 had head and neck cancer. Peripheral TCRbeta sequencing aimed to test whether ivuxolimab altered TCR sequence diversity and caused clonal T-cell expansion. The paper covers the monotherapy dose-escalation part of the phase I ivuxolimab trial, which included N of about 51 patients. Partial responses occurred in three dose-escalation patients: two with cutaneous melanoma and one with hepatocellular carcinoma. Patients were allowed to have had prior anti-PD-1, anti-PD-L1 or anti-CTLA-4 therapy, and approximately 40% of the dose-escalation patients had previously received checkpoint inhibitors. A male proportion of approximately 83% and a mean age of approximately 62 years, ranging from roughly 23 to 90, were recorded for the dose-escalation cohort.

Points the paper makes about the study in general: Antigen specificity was not determined for the clonally expanded peripheral T cells. At doses of 0.1 to 3.0 mg/kg, clonal expansion of both CD4+ and CD8+ blood T cells was observed from baseline to week 6. Low levels of normalized T-cell clonal expansion were also seen in some patients who did not respond. After ivuxolimab, more expanded clones were found on average in CD8+ T cells than in CD4+ T cells. In the 0.1-3.0 mg/kg groups, partial responders had among the lowest normalized peripheral clonal expansion, particularly in CD8+ T cells.

Genomic DNA was extracted from sorted cells for sequencing of the TCRbeta CDR3 region. TCRbeta CDR3 regions were sequenced using the immunoSEQ Assay. Entries here come from immuneACCESS through TCRdb and include only in-frame sequences with V and J called. Some clones fail to appear in such tables; in the studies checked, an unresolved V gene covers under half of the shortfall, and the cause of the remainder is unknown. Counted in this sample were fewer than 85,000 clones; approximately 85% of them appeared once. Approximately 0.5% of the sample is in the top ten clones. CDR1 SGHNT and CDR2 YYREEE were looked up in the germline V gene (reference sequence). Between the V and J ends, shortened by 4 bases and 9 bases respectively, the junction contains 19 bases. CDR3 length: 14 amino acids, cysteine to phenylalanine. CDR3 DNA only is kept here, 42 bases in frame from base 1. Patients with autoimmune disease history or receiving systemic immunosuppression were excluded from the trial. In every dose cohort, peripheral blood was drawn for TCR sequencing at baseline, cycle 4 day 1, and cycle 7 day 1. Samples came from an open-label, multicenter, first-in-human phase I dose-escalation trial of ivuxolimab. The trial enrolled adults with locally advanced or metastatic head and neck squamous cell, hepatocellular, melanoma or renal cell carcinoma. Before TCR sequencing, CD4+ and CD8+ T cells were separately sorted from peripheral blood.

Note on this clone: The antigen it binds to is not known. Base-call qualities are not available, and no considerably larger clone is one nucleotide away.

The specimen comprised CD4+ or CD8+ T cells sorted from blood, sampled in a trial of the OX40 agonist ivuxolimab. The receptor comes from an adult with an advanced solid tumor such as melanoma, head and neck, liver or kidney cancer. The chain employs TRBV5-4 and TRBJ2-5; TRBD1 might be the D gene, on 6 matching bases. CDR3 region: CASSKGGEAEAQYF. In nucleotide form, the sequence is TGTGCCAGCAGCAAAGGGGGAGAGGCCGAGGCCCAGTACTTC.